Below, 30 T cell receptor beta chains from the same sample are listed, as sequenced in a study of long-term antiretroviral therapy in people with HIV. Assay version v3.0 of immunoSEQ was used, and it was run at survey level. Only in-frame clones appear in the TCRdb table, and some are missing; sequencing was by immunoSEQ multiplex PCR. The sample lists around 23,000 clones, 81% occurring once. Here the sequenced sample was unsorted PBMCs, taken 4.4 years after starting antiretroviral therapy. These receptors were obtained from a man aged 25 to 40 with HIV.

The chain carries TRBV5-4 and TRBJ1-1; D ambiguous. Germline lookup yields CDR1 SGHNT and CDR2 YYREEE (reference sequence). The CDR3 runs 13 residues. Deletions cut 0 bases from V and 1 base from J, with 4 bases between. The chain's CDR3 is CASSLDPNTEAFF. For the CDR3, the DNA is TGTGCCAGCAGCTTGGATCCGAACACTGAAGCTTTCTTT.

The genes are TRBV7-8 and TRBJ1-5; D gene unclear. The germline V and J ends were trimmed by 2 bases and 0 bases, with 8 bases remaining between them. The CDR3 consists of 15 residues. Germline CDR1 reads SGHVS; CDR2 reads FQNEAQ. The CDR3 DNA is TGTGCCAGCAGCTTACGGCAGAATAGCAATCAGCCCCAGCATTTT. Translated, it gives CASSLRQNSNQPQHF.

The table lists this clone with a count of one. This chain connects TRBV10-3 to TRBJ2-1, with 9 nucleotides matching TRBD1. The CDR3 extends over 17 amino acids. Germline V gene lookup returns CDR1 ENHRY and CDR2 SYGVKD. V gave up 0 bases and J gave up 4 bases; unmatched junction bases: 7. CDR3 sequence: CAISESVGTGLYNEQFF. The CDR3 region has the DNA TGTGCCATCAGTGAGTCAGTTGGGACAGGGCTATACAATGAGCAGTTCTTC.

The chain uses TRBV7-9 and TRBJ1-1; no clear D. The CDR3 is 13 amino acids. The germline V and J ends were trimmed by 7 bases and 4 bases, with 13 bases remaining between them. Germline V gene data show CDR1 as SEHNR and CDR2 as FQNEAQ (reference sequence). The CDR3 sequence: CASTPWGGTEAFF. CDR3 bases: TGTGCCAGCACCCCCTGGGGAGGCACTGAAGCTTTCTTT.

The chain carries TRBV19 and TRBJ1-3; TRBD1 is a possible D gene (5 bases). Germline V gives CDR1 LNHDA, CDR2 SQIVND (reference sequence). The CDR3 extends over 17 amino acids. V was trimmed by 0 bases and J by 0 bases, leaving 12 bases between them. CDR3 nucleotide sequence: TGTGCCAGTAGTATAGAGAGGGACGGCGCCTCTGGAAACACCATATATTTT. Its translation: CASSIERDGASGNTIYF.

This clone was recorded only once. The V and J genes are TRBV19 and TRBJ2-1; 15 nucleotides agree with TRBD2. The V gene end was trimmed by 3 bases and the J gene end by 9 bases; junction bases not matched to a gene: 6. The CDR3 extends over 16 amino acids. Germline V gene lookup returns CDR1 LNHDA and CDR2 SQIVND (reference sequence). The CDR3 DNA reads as TGTGCCAGTAGTATGGATGGGACTAGCGGGGGGTTTGAGCAGTTCTTC. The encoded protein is CASSMDGTSGGFEQFF.

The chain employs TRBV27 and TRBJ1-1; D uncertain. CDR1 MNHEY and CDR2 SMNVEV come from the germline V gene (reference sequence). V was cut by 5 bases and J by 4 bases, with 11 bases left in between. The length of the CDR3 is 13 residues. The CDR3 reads CASSQGSITEAFF. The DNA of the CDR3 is TGTGCCAGCAGTCAAGGGAGTATCACTGAAGCTTTCTTT.

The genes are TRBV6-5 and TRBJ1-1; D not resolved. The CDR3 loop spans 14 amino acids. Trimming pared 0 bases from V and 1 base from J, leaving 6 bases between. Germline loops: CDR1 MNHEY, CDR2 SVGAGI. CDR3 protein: CASSYSRENTEAFF. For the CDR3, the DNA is TGTGCCAGCAGTTACTCGAGGGAGAACACTGAAGCTTTCTTT.

CDR3 loop: CASSESDQGVNQPQHF. The CDR3 region has the DNA TGCGCCAGCAGTGAGTCAGATCAGGGGGTCAATCAGCCCCAGCATTTT. The chain carries TRBV10-2 and TRBJ1-5; 7 bases are a match to TRBD1. Germline-derived CDR1 and CDR2 are WSHSY and SAAADI. J gave up 3 bases and V 0 bases, and 5 bases lay outside the gene matches. The CDR3 spans 16 residues.

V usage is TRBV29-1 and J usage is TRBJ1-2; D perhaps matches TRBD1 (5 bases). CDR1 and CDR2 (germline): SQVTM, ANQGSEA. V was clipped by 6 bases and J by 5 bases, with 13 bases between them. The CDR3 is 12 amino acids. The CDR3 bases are TGCAGCGTCGCCGACAGTTGGTATGGCTACACCTTC. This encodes CSVADSWYGYTF.

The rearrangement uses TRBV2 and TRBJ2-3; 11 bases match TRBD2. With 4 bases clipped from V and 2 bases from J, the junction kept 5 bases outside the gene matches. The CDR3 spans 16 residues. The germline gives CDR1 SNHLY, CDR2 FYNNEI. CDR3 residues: CASSGEGLADTDTQYF. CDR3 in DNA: TGTGCCAGCAGTGGGGAGGGACTAGCGGACACAGATACGCAGTATTTT.

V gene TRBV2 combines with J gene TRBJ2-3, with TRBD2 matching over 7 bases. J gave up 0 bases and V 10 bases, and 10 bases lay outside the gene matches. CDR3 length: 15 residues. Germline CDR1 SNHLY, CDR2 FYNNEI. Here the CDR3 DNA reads TGTGCCACCTCCTCTAGCGGATATAGCACAGATACGCAGTATTTT. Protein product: CATSSSGYSTDTQYF.

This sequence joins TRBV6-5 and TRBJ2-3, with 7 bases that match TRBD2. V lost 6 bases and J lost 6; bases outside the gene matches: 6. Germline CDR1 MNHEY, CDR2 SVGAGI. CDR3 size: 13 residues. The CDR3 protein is CASRRTRVDTQYF. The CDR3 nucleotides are TGTGCCAGCAGGAGGACTAGGGTGGATACGCAGTATTTT.

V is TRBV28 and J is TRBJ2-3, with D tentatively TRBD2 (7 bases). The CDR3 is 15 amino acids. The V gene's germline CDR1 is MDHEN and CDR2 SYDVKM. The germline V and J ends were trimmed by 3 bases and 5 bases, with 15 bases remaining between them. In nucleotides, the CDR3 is TGTGCCAGCAGTTTTGGTGGGGAGGGGGAAGATACGCAGTATTTT. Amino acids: CASSFGGEGEDTQYF.

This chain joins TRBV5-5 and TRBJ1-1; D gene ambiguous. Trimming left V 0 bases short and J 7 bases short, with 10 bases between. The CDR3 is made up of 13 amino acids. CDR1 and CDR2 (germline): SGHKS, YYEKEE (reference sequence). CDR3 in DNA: TGTGCCAGCAGCTTGGCGGTGGGGATTGAAGCTTTCTTT. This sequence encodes CASSLAVGIEAFF.

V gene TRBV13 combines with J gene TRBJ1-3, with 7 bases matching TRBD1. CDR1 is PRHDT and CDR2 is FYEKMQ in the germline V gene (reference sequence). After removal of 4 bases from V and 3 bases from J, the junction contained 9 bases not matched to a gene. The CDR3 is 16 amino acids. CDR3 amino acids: CASSSPRAGGGNTIYF. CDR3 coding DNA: TGTGCCAGCAGCTCCCCTAGGGCAGGGGGTGGAAACACCATATATTTT. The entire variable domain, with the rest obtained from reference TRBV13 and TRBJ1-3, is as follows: AAGVIQSPRHLIKEKRETATLKCYPIPRHDTVYWYQQGPGQDPQFLISFYEKMQSDKGSIPDRFSAQQFSDYHSELNMSSLELGDSALYFCASSSPRAGGGNTIYFGEGSWLTVV.

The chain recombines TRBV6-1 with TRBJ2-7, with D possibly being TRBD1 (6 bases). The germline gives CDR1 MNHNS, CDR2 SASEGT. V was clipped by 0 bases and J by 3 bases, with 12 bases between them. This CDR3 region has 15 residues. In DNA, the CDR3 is TGTGCCAGCAGTGAAGCTTTGGGACAAAGCTACGAGCAGTACTTC. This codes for CASSEALGQSYEQYF.

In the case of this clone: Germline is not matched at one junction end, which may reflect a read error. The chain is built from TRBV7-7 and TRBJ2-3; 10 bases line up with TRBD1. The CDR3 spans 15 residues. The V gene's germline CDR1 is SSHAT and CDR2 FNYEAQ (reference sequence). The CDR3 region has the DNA TGTGCTAGCAGCCCCGGGACAGGGGGCACAGATACGCAGTATTTT. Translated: CASSPGTGGTDTQYF.

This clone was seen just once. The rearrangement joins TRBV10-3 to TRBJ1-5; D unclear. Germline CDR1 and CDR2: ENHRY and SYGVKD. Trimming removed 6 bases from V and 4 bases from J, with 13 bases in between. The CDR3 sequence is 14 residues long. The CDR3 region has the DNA TGTGCCATCAGCGAATTAGGAGAAAATCAGCCCCAGCATTTT. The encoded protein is CAISELGENQPQHF.

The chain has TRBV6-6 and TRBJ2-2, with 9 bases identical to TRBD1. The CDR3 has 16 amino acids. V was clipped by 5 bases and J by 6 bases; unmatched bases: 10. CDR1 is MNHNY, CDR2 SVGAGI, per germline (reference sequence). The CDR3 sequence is CASSRPRDRDPGELFF. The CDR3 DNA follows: TGTGCCAGCAGTAGACCTCGGGACAGGGATCCCGGGGAGCTGTTTTTT.

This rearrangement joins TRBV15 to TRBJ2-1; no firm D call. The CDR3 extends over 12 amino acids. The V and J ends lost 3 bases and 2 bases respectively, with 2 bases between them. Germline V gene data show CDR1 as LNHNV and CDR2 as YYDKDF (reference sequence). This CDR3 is CATSRPYNEQFF. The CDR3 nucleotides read TGTGCCACCAGCAGGCCCTACAATGAGCAGTTCTTC.

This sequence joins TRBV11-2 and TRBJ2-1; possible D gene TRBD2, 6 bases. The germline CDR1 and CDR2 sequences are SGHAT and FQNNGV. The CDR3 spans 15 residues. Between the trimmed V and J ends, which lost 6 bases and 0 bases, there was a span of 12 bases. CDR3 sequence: CASRTGTHSYNEQFF. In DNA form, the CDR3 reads TGTGCCAGCAGGACCGGGACTCACTCCTACAATGAGCAGTTCTTC.

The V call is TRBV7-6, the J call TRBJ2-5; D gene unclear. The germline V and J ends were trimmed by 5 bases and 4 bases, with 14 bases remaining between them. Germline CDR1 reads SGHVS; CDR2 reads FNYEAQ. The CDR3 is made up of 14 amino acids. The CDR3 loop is CASSPPVYPETQYF. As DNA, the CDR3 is TGTGCCAGCAGCCCCCCCGTCTACCCAGAGACCCAGTACTTC. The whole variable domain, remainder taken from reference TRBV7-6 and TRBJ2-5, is GAGVSQSPRYKVTKRGQDVALRCDPISGHVSLYWYRQALGQGPEFLTYFNYEAQQDKSGLPNDRFSAERPEGSISTLTIQRTEQRDSAMYRCASSPPVYPETQYFGPGTRLLVL.

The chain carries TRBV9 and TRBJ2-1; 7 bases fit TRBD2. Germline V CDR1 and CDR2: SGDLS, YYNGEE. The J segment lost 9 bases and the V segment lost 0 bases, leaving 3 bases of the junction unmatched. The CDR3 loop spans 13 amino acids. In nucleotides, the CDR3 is TGTGCCAGCAGCGTAGGGGGGGGGAGTGAGCAGTTCTTC. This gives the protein CASSVGGGSEQFF.

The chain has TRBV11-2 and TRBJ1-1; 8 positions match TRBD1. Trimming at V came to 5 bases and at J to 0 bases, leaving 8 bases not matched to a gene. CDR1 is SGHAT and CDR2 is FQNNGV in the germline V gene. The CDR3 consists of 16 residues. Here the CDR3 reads CASSTKRQGLNTEAFF. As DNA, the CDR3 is TGTGCCAGCAGCACCAAACGACAGGGGCTGAACACTGAAGCTTTCTTT.

The CDR3: CASSKRPQQGSSEAFF. The DNA of the CDR3 is TGTGCCAGCAGCAAGCGCCCTCAACAGGGTTCGTCTGAAGCTTTCTTT. The V call is TRBV9, the J call TRBJ1-1, with D possibly matching TRBD1 (6 bases). There are 16 residues in the CDR3. Germline V gives CDR1 SGDLS, CDR2 YYNGEE. V shed 4 bases and J shed 6 bases, with 22 bases lying between them.

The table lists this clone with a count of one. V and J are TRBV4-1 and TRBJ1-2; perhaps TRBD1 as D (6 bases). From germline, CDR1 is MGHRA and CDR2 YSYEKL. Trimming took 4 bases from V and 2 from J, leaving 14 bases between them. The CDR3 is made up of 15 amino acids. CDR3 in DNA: TGCGCCAGCAGCCGAGAGGACAGTTTAAACTATGGCTACACCTTC. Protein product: CASSREDSLNYGYTF.

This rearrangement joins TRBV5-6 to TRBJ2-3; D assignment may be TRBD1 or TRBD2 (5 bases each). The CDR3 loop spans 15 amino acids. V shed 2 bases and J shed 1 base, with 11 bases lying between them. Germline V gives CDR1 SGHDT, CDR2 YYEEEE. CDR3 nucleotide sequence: TGTGCCAGCAGCTTTAACCGGGACCGCACAGATACGCAGTATTTT. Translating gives CASSFNRDRTDTQYF.

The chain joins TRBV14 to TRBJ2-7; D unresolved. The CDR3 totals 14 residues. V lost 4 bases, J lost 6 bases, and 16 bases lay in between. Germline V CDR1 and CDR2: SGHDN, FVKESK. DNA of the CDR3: TGTGCCAGCAGCCTTCTTGGGTCGTTCACCGAGCAGTACTTC. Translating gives CASSLLGSFTEQYF.

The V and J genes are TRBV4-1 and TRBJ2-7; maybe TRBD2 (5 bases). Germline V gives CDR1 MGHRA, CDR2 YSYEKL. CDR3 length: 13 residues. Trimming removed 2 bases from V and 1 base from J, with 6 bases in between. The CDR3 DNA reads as TGCGCCAGCAGCCAAAGAGGGTCCTACGAGCAGTACTTC. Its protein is CASSQRGSYEQYF.